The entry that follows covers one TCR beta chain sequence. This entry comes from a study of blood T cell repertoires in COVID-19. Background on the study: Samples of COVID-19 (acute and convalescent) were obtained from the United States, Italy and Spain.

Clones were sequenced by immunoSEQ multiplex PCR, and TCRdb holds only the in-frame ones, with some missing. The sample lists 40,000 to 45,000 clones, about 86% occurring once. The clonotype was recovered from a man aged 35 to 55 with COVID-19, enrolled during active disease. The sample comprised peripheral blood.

In DNA, the CDR3 is TGTGCCAGCAGTCCTCGGACAGGAGGGACTGAAGCTTTCTTT. Its protein product is CASSPRTGGTEAFF. This chain uses TRBV27 with TRBJ1-1; 7 bases agree with TRBD1. Losses at the gene ends were 5 bases for V and 5 bases for J; bases not matched to a gene: 8. Germline loops: CDR1 MNHEY, CDR2 SMNVEV (reference sequence). This CDR3 spans 14 amino acids.